Presented here are 13 T cell receptor beta chains from one specimen sequenced in a study of T-cell memory formation after mild COVID-19. TCRdb itself ran the 5' RACE reads through MiXCR, one entry per CDR3 protein. The sample holds approximately 570,000 distinct CDR3 sequences, more than 15% seen once. Sequencing was done on a sample of PBMCs or a T cell subset sorted from them (not recorded which). Receptor source: an adult woman who had mild COVID-19 (a few samples of this study predate the infection). Cell type and time point are not known.

This clonotype turned up a few times. V usage is TRBV7-8 and J usage is TRBJ1-5; maybe TRBD1 (5 bases). CDR3 size: 15 residues. Germline CDR1 and CDR2: SGHVS and FQNEAQ. The V end was cut by 5 bases, the J end by 3 bases, with 14 bases between. CDR3 sequence: CASSPRRVYNQPQHF. The CDR3 DNA reads as TGTGCCAGCAGCCCCCGCAGGGTCTACAATCAGCCCCAGCATTTT.

This chain connects TRBV20-1 to TRBJ2-2; no firm D call. Germline-derived CDR1 and CDR2 are DFQATT and SNEGSKA (reference sequence). This CDR3 contains 16 residues. V lost 0 bases to trimming and J lost 0 bases, with 11 bases between them. The CDR3 nucleotides read TGCAGTGCTAGAGATTACGGACGGACGAACACCGGGGAGCTGTTTTTT. Translation gives CSARDYGRTNTGELFF.

The V and J genes are TRBV9 and TRBJ1-1; perhaps TRBD1 as D (5 bases). The CDR3 consists of 15 residues. Looked up from germline, CDR1 is SGDLS and CDR2 is YYNGEE. The V end was cut by 0 bases, the J end by 6 bases, with 15 bases between. The CDR3 is CASSVGPGSSSEAFF. CDR3 nucleotides: TGTGCCAGCAGCGTAGGCCCAGGGTCCTCTTCTGAAGCTTTCTTT.

This chain connects TRBV3-1 to TRBJ2-5, with 8 bases fitting TRBD2. The CDR3 consists of 15 residues. V lost 4 bases, J lost 5 bases, and 9 bases stayed unmatched. The germline CDR1 and CDR2 sequences are LGHDT and YNNKEL (reference sequence). CDR3 sequence (DNA): TGTGCCAGCAGCCTCAGGGCGGGAGGTGTGGAGACCCAGTACTTC. Amino acid sequence: CASSLRAGGVETQYF.

This clonotype was counted between two and nine times. The chain recombines TRBV5-1 with TRBJ2-7, with 8 bases fitting TRBD1. The V gene end was trimmed by 5 bases and the J gene end by 2 bases; junction bases not matched to a gene: 6. The length of the CDR3 is 14 residues. Germline V CDR1 and CDR2: SGHRS, YFSETQ. For the CDR3, the DNA is TGCGCCAGCAGACCCGGGACAGGTCCCTACGAGCAGTACTTC. Its translation: CASRPGTGPYEQYF.

The sample holds many counts of this clonotype. The chain carries TRBV9 and TRBJ1-2, with D tentatively TRBD1 (6 bases). This CDR3 has 14 residues. V was cut by 4 bases and J by 3 bases, with 13 bases left in between. Germline CDR1 and CDR2: SGDLS and YYNGEE. The DNA for the CDR3 is TGTGCCAGCAGCCTAGGGGGATTAGACTATGGCTACACCTTC. Translated: CASSLGGLDYGYTF.

This clonotype was counted between two and nine times. The V gene is TRBV19, the J gene TRBJ2-1, with TRBD1 identical over 11 bases. CDR1 and CDR2 (germline): LNHDA, SQIVND (reference sequence). CDR3 length: 15 residues. The V segment lost 6 bases and the J segment 7 bases; nucleotides outside the gene matches: 8. The CDR3 coding sequence is TGTGCCAGTAGACCTCGGACAGGGGGCTTAAATGAGCAGTTCTTC. Amino acids: CASRPRTGGLNEQFF.

V and J are TRBV12-5 and TRBJ2-1; 14 positions match TRBD2. CDR3 length: 17 residues. The V segment lost 2 bases and the J segment 7 bases; nucleotides outside the gene matches: 7. Germline V gives CDR1 LGHNT, CDR2 FRNRAP. CDR3 protein: CASGLRLAGGPGNEQFF. For the CDR3, the DNA is TGTGCTAGTGGTTTGAGACTAGCGGGGGGGCCTGGGAATGAGCAGTTCTTC.

The chain recombines TRBV7-9 with TRBJ1-3; D is ambiguous. CDR3 size: 17 residues. CDR1 and CDR2 from the germline V gene are SEHNR and FQNEAQ (reference sequence). V gave up 6 bases and J gave up 0 bases, with 18 bases separating them. For the CDR3, the DNA is TGTGCCAGCAGACCGAAGGAGGGCCGGCACTCTGGAAACACCATATATTTT. Amino acid sequence: CASRPKEGRHSGNTIYF.

V usage is TRBV6-2 or TRBV6-3 and J usage is TRBJ2-7, with 9 bases identical to TRBD1. The CDR3 contains 14 residues. CDR1 is MNHEY, CDR2 SVGEGT, per germline. V was clipped by 7 bases and J by 3 bases; unmatched bases: 7. The CDR3 is CASKPGQGIYEQYF. CDR3 nucleotide sequence: TGTGCCAGCAAACCGGGACAGGGTATCTACGAGCAGTACTTC.

The chain is built from TRBV7-9 and TRBJ1-3; tentative D call: TRBD1 (6 bases). CDR1 is SEHNR, CDR2 FQNEAQ, per germline (reference sequence). The CDR3 is 15 residues long. Trimming removed 6 bases at V and 4 bases at J, with 16 bases between. The CDR3 sequence: CASRQPQGEGNTIYF. CDR3 sequence (DNA): TGTGCCAGCAGACAACCACAGGGAGAGGGAAACACCATATATTTT.

The gene calls are TRBV4-2 and TRBJ2-7; unclear D gene. Germline assignment: CDR1 LGHNA and CDR2 YNFKEQ. The CDR3 consists of 16 residues. Between the trimmed V and J ends, which lost 4 bases and 3 bases, there was a span of 19 bases. The CDR3: CASSPSWRSTSYEQYF. CDR3 in DNA: TGTGCCAGCAGCCCCAGTTGGCGGAGCACAAGCTACGAGCAGTACTTC.

The V call is TRBV7-2, the J call TRBJ2-3, with 10 nucleotides matching TRBD2. Germline-derived CDR1 and CDR2 are SGHTA and FQGNSA. V shed 8 bases and J 3 bases; nucleotides not matched to a gene: 5. The CDR3 is 14 residues long. As DNA, the CDR3 is TGTGCCAGCGGTCCTAGCGGGAGAACAGATACGCAGTATTTT. This translates into CASGPSGRTDTQYF.